These 18 T cell receptor beta chains were all obtained from the same sample, sequenced in a study of T cells in Graves' hyperthyroidism and ophthalmopathy. The investigators amplified TCR beta CDR3 regions from RNA transcripts. The TCR CDR3 first-round RT-PCR relied on the HTBI primer set. TCRdb recomputed calls from the multiplex PCR reads with MiXCR, one row per CDR3 protein. The sample consists of 750,000 to 900,000 distinct CDR3 sequences, roughly 37% of them appearing once. Sequenced input: blood. The receptors were gathered from a man between 18 and 35 years old with Graves' hyperthyroidism.

On this clonotype: Germline is not matched at one junction end, which may reflect a read error. The genes are TRBV7-2 and TRBJ1-5; D is unresolved. The CDR3 runs 15 residues. Germline values: CDR1 SGHTA, CDR2 FQGNSA. The CDR3 bases are TGCGCCAGCAGCCATGGACCACTTCTCATGGAGCCCCAGCATTTT. This gives the protein CASSHGPLLMEPQHF. Using reference TRBV7-2 and TRBJ1-5 for the parts outside the CDR3, the full variable domain is GAGVSQSPSNKVTEKGKDVELRCDPISGHTALYWYRQSLGQGLEFLIYFQGNSAPDKSGLPSDRFSAERTGGSVSTLTIQRTQQEDSAVYLCASSHGPLLMEPQHFGDGTRLSIL.

The rearrangement joins TRBV4-1 to TRBJ2-2; D is unresolved. Germline V gives CDR1 MGHRA, CDR2 YSYEKL. This CDR3 is built from 13 residues. V lost 4 bases and J lost 4, with 7 bases in between. DNA of the CDR3: TGCGCCAGCAGCCCCGAATCCACCGGGGAGCTGTTTTTT. Encoded protein: CASSPESTGELFF.

This clonotype was detected ten times or more. This chain connects TRBV2 to TRBJ1-2; D not certain. This CDR3 contains 13 residues. Germline V gene lookup returns CDR1 SNHLY and CDR2 FYNNEI. V dropped 2 bases and J dropped 3 bases, with 7 bases sitting between them. This chain's CDR3 is CASSEYGDYGYTF. The CDR3 coding sequence is TGTGCCAGCAGTGAATATGGAGACTATGGCTACACCTTC.

The V gene is TRBV7-2, the J gene TRBJ1-1; D is unclear. This CDR3 contains 15 residues. Trimming shortened V by 2 bases and J by 0 bases, and 10 bases separated the two germline ends. Per germline, CDR1 SGHTA and CDR2 FQGNSA. This chain's CDR3 is CASSLIWPMNTEAFF. CDR3 nucleotides: TGTGCCAGCAGCTTAATATGGCCCATGAACACTGAAGCTTTCTTT.

This chain links TRBV30 with TRBJ1-1; TRBD1 matches 9 bases. This CDR3 has 13 residues. From germline, CDR1 is GTSNPN and CDR2 SVGIG (reference sequence). The V segment lost 1 base and the J segment 5 bases; nucleotides outside the gene matches: 2. The CDR3 sequence: CAWSDRGLTEAFF. The CDR3 nucleotides are TGTGCCTGGAGTGACAGGGGGCTGACTGAAGCTTTCTTT.

This clonotype was picked up many times. This sequence joins TRBV7-2 and TRBJ1-2; 8 bases are shared with TRBD1. Germline trimming cut 5 bases from V and 4 bases from J; bases unmatched to any gene: 12. Germline V lookup: CDR1 SGHTA, CDR2 FQGNSA. There are 16 residues in the CDR3. CDR3 amino acids: CASSPSVGQGVYGYTF. The CDR3 DNA reads TGTGCCAGCAGCCCTAGTGTCGGACAGGGTGTCTATGGCTACACCTTC.

CDR3 residues: CSASPVVPYEQYF. As DNA, the CDR3 is TGCAGTGCTAGCCCCGTGGTACCCTACGAGCAGTACTTC. The J gene is TRBJ2-7, the V gene TRBV20-1, with D unclear. The CDR3 is made up of 13 amino acids. Germline V gives CDR1 DFQATT, CDR2 SNEGSKA (reference sequence). The V and J ends lost 3 bases and 2 bases respectively, with 11 bases between them.

This clonotype has just a few counts. This chain connects TRBV7-9 to TRBJ2-7; D possibly uses TRBD1 or TRBD2 (5 bases each). Trimming took off 5 bases at V and 4 bases at J, with 15 bases between the two ends. This CDR3 region has 14 residues. Germline values: CDR1 SEHNR, CDR2 FQNEAQ (reference sequence). CDR3 nucleotides: TGTGCCAGCAGCCCAGGGACCCCGAATTACGAGCAGTACTTC. It yields the protein CASSPGTPNYEQYF.

This clonotype was seen repeatedly, ten times or more. The CDR3 nucleotides read TGCAGCGTTGAGCAAGGGACAGGGGATGGCTGGAATGAAAAACTGTTTTTT. This encodes CSVEQGTGDGWNEKLFF. The rearrangement uses TRBV29-1 and TRBJ1-4, with 10 positions matching TRBD1. There are 17 residues in the CDR3. Germline lookup yields CDR1 SQVTM and CDR2 ANQGSEA. Unmatched junction bases numbered 12, after V lost 3 bases and J lost 5 bases.

The chain joins TRBV5-6 to TRBJ2-7; perhaps TRBD1 as D (6 bases). The CDR3 spans 15 residues. Trimming took 4 bases from V and 0 from J, leaving 14 bases between them. Germline V gene lookup returns CDR1 SGHDT and CDR2 YYEEEE. In DNA, the CDR3 is TGTGCCAGCAGCAAAGGTGACAGGAACTCCTACGAGCAGTACTTC. It encodes CASSKGDRNSYEQYF. The variable domain in full, with the rest retrieved from reference TRBV5-6 and TRBJ2-7, is DAGVTQSPTHLIKTRGQQVTLRCSPKSGHDTVSWYQQALGQGPQFIFQYYEEEERQRGNFPDRFSGHQFPNYSSELNVNALLLGDSALYLCASSKGDRNSYEQYFGPGTRLTVT.

Worth noting for this clonotype: The CDR3 does not close with the conserved phenylalanine or tryptophan, likely indicating a read error. The CDR3 sequence: CASSVAGQTYEQYL. The CDR3 coding sequence is TGTGCCAGCAGCGTAGCTGGACAGACGTACGAGCAGTACCTC. The chain links TRBV9 to TRBJ2-7; tentatively, D is TRBD1 (6 bases). CDR1 is SGDLS and CDR2 is YYNGEE in the germline V gene. The germline V and J ends were trimmed by 0 bases and 4 bases, with 11 bases remaining between them. The CDR3 consists of 14 residues.

A few counts support this clonotype. V is TRBV10-3 and J is TRBJ2-5; TRBD2 aligns across 11 bases. CDR3 length: 15 amino acids. Germline V gene sequence: CDR1 ENHRY, CDR2 SYGVKD. Germline trimming cut 10 bases from V and 2 bases from J; bases unmatched to any gene: 9. The CDR3 region has the DNA TGTGCCAGCAAGGGTCGACTAGCGGGACAAGAGACCCAGTACTTC. This gives the protein CASKGRLAGQETQYF.

This clonotype was seen a handful of times. J is TRBJ1-2 and V is TRBV7-9; D not resolved. The germline V and J ends were trimmed by 2 bases and 5 bases, with 21 bases remaining between them. CDR3 length: 17 residues. Germline V gene sequence: CDR1 SEHNR, CDR2 FQNEAQ (reference sequence). CDR3 protein: CASSLRTGQGVEYGYTF. The CDR3 nucleotides read TGTGCCAGCAGCTTAAGAACCGGGCAAGGAGTGGAGTATGGCTACACCTTC.

On this clonotype: A much bigger clone sits one base away, suggesting this may be a read error. V and J are TRBV20-1 and TRBJ2-5; possibly TRBD2 for D (5 bases). Germline V gene sequence: CDR1 DFQATT, CDR2 SNEGSKA (reference sequence). This CDR3 contains 14 residues. The CDR3 nucleotides read TGCAGTGCTGGAGATCTAGGACTGTACGAGACCCAGTACTTC. It yields the protein CSAGDLGLYETQYF.

This clonotype was seen only a few times. J is TRBJ1-1 and V is TRBV6-5, with D perhaps matching TRBD1 (5 bases). Germline CDR1 is MNHEY and CDR2 is SVGAGI. Trimming removed 0 bases at V and 4 bases at J, with 12 bases between. The CDR3 contains 15 residues. Written as DNA, the CDR3 is TGTGCCAGCAGTTACTCGACTCGGGGGAGCACTGAAGCTTTCTTT. Protein: CASSYSTRGSTEAFF.

There are many counts of this clonotype. The rearrangement joins TRBV7-2 to TRBJ2-7, with D tentatively TRBD1 (5 bases). The CDR3 is 15 amino acids. V lost 3 bases and J lost 1, with 13 bases in between. Per the germline V gene, CDR1 is SGHTA and CDR2 is FQGNSA. In nucleotides, the CDR3 is TGTGCCAGCAGCTTTGGGTTGGGGCAGTCCTACGAGCAGTACTTC. It specifies CASSFGLGQSYEQYF.

This chain joins TRBV6-6 and TRBJ2-7; possibly TRBD2 for D (6 bases). Trimming shortened V by 9 bases and J by 5 bases, and 20 bases separated the two germline ends. In germline, CDR1 is MNHNY, CDR2 SVGAGI (reference sequence). CDR3 length equals 14 residues. In nucleotides, the CDR3 is TGTGCCAGTAGCTGGGACTTCCCAGGCCACGAGCAGTACTTC. This encodes CASSWDFPGHEQYF.

The V call is TRBV28, the J call TRBJ2-5; no clear D. The germline CDR1 and CDR2 sequences are MDHEN and SYDVKM. Trimming removed 2 bases at V and 4 bases at J, with 11 bases between. This CDR3 region has 14 residues. In DNA form, the CDR3 reads TGTGCCAGCAGTTTAAACGTCCCTACAGAGACCCAGTACTTC. Protein: CASSLNVPTETQYF. Combining the CDR3 with reference TRBV28 and TRBJ2-5 gives the whole variable domain DVKVTQSSRYLVKRTGEKVFLECVQDMDHENMFWYRQDPGLGLRLIYFSYDVKMKEKGDIPEGYSVSREKKERFSLILESASTNQTSMYLCASSLNVPTETQYFGPGTRLLVL.